A selection of T cell receptor beta chains follows, all from one sample in a study of T cell clusters in autoimmune cytopenias. TCRdb reprocessed the multiplex PCR reads; each CDR3 protein has one entry and no DNA is given. This listing includes 1,500 to 2,000 distinct CDR3 sequences. These data are also associated with another study on T cell repertoires in aging, cancer and after chemotherapy.

Source material: peripheral blood. These receptors all stem from a human donor with chronic lymphocytic leukemia. CDR3s include the opening cysteine and the closing phenylalanine or tryptophan. Only some rows state a clone size, as once, few, many or a class for expanded clones.

j_gene | v_gene | abundance | CDR3aa
TRBJ1-5 | TRBV10-3 | medium-sized | CAINPDSNQPQHF
TRBJ2-2 | TRBV6-2/TRBV6-3 | medium-sized | CASSSGGATGELFF
TRBJ1-2 | TRBV14 | medium-sized | CASSQEDRGVVYGYTF
TRBJ2-2 | TRBV4-2 | . | CASSQTSGTNTGELFF
TRBJ1-3 | TRBV5-1 | . | CASSLADSGNTIYF
TRBJ2-3 | TRBV5-1 | . | CASSTGVRPPRDTQYF
TRBJ1-5 | TRBV6-2/TRBV6-3 | medium-sized | CASSQGQHNQPQHF
TRBJ1-2 | TRBV6-5 | medium-sized | CASSPWTDREGYTF
TRBJ2-7 | TRBV6-1 | medium-sized | CASSETGVSPYEQYF
TRBJ2-7 | TRBV11-1 | large | CASSIIRLAATYEQYF
TRBJ1-2 | TRBV11-1 | large | CASSRSSGNYGYTF
TRBJ2-5 | TRBV19 | medium-sized | CASSTGQGGRETQYF
TRBJ1-6 | TRBV2 | . | CASSDGGSLVRTLHF
TRBJ2-5 | TRBV15 | medium-sized | CATSSGRSSGGNWLETQYF
TRBJ2-3 | TRBV14 | . | CASSHASTSGGRDTQYF
TRBJ2-5 | TRBV6-2/TRBV6-3 | medium-sized | CASSRGIETQYF
TRBJ2-2 | TRBV5-1 | medium-sized | CASSPTAAGELFF
TRBJ2-3 | TRBV5-8 | . | CASSLRGGLRADTQYF
TRBJ2-2 | TRBV5-5 | medium-sized | CASSLSSTVTANTGELFF
TRBJ1-3 | TRBV7-9 | . | CASSYGQGSGNTIYF
TRBJ1-6 | TRBV20-1 | . | CSAPGNNSPLHF
TRBJ1-6 | TRBV19 | medium-sized | CASSYRDENSPLHF
TRBJ1-1 | TRBV19 | medium-sized | CASSTGALNTEAFF
TRBJ2-3 | TRBV27 | medium-sized | CASSLKQASDTQYF
TRBJ2-3 | TRBV12-3/TRBV12-4 | medium-sized | CASSLNGGAADTQYF
TRBJ2-2 | TRBV11-2 | medium-sized | CASSSRGGHTGELFF
TRBJ2-2 | TRBV6-1 | medium-sized | CASTGTSGVTGELFF
TRBJ1-3 | TRBV5-1 | medium-sized | CASSLETRGSGNTIYF
TRBJ1-4 | TRBV19 | medium-sized | CASSIPTGANEKLFF
TRBJ1-5 | TRBV6-6 | medium-sized | CASSPHKGADRQPQHF
TRBJ2-6 | TRBV27 | medium-sized | CASSFSAGARNVLTF
TRBJ2-5 | TRBV24-1 | medium-sized | CATSAPGQGMGETQYF
TRBJ2-2 | TRBV20-1 | . | CSARTGTGAGELFF
TRBJ1-2 | TRBV19 | medium-sized | CASSFTDGLSGYTF
TRBJ2-2 | TRBV12-3/TRBV12-4 | medium-sized | CASSSVVGTGELFF
TRBJ2-7 | TRBV12-3/TRBV12-4 | medium-sized | CASSSNYEQYF
TRBJ2-1 | TRBV5-5 | medium-sized | CASSLMDRSGEQFF
TRBJ1-2 | TRBV6-5 | medium-sized | CASSSATGREDYGYTF
TRBJ2-3 | TRBV6-4 | large | CASSARADGADTQYF
TRBJ2-1 | TRBV10-2 | medium-sized | CASSVVGSYNEQFF
TRBJ2-5 | TRBV19 | medium-sized | CASAAGETQYF
TRBJ2-7 | TRBV7-2 | . | CASSLGQGVGEQYF
TRBJ2-6 | TRBV6-6 | medium-sized | CASSYGGIGSGANVLTF
TRBJ1-6 | TRBV11-2 | medium-sized | CASSLTTGSNSPLHF
TRBJ2-7 | TRBV6-5 | medium-sized | CASKVWTGGPYEQYF